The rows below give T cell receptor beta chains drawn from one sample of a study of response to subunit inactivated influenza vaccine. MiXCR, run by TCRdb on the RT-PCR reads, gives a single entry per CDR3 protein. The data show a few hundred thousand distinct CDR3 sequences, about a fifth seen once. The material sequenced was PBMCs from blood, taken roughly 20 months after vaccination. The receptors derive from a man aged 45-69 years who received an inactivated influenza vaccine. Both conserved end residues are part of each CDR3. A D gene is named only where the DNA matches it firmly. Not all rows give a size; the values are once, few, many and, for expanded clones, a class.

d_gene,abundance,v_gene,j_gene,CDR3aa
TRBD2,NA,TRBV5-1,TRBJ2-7,CASSPGGGARGYEQYF
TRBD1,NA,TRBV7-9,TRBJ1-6,CASSLDGQGNSPLHF
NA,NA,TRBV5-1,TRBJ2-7,CASSSPTLDRTEQYF
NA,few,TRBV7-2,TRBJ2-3,CASRPRNTDTQYF
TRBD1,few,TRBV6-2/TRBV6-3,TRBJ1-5,CASSGDRRQPQHF
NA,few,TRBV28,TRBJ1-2,CASSSSYGYTF
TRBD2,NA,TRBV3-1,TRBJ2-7,CASSHPRTSGSEQYF
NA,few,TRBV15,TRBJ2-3,CATSRLGDTQYF
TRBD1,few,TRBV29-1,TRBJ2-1,CSVPRQGNEQFF
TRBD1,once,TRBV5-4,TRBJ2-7,CASSLPRTGVYEQYF
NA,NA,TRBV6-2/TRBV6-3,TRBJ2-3,CASSPYTEGQYF
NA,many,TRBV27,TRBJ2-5,CASSFLGEVETQYF
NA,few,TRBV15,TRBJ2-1,CATSEGDEQFF
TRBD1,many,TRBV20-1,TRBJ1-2,CSGGQINYGYTF
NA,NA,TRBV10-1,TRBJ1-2,CASSESESYGYTF
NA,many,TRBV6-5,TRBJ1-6,CASTQGRSPLHF
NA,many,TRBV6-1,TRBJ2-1,CASSESPGDNEQFF
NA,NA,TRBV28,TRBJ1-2,CASSSGPGTNYGYTF